Shown below are 19 T cell receptor beta chains from a single sample sequenced in a study of shared clonotypes between healthy human individuals. Assay used: immunoSEQ multiplex PCR; TCRdb lists only in-frame clones, some missing. The sample carries 650,000 to 750,000 clones, about three quarters recorded once. The sequencing sample was made of memory CD4+ T cells sorted from blood. Subset of the sample: CD45RA-negative fraction. Source of these receptors: a woman in her twenties or thirties in good health.

J is TRBJ2-7 and V is TRBV28; D ambiguous. Looked up from germline, CDR1 is MDHEN and CDR2 is SYDVKM. The V and J ends lost 6 bases and 7 bases respectively, with 28 bases between them. This CDR3 spans 17 amino acids. The chain's CDR3 is CASSPPPTVSHPTEQYF. CDR3 bases: TGTGCCAGCAGCCCCCCCCCTACGGTTAGCCATCCTACGGAGCAGTACTTC.

This sequence joins TRBV19 and TRBJ1-5; D not certain. V lost 5 bases to trimming and J lost 2 bases, with 7 bases between them. The CDR3 has 13 residues. Germline values: CDR1 LNHDA, CDR2 SQIVND (reference sequence). CDR3 bases: TGTGCCAGTAGTCTCGGACGCAATCAGCCCCAGCATTTT. This translates into CASSLGRNQPQHF.

J is TRBJ2-7 and V is TRBV6-5; unclear D gene. V dropped 5 bases and J dropped 6 bases, with 8 bases sitting between them. Germline-derived CDR1 and CDR2 are MNHEY and SVGAGI. This CDR3 spans 11 amino acids. The CDR3 coding sequence is TGTGCCAGCAGTACGGGTCGCGAGCAGTACTTC. This gives the protein CASSTGREQYF.

The chain joins TRBV6-5 to TRBJ2-3; D might be TRBD1 (6 bases). V lost 0 bases to trimming and J lost 4 bases, with 14 bases between them. The CDR3 loop spans 16 amino acids. Looked up from germline, CDR1 is MNHEY and CDR2 is SVGAGI. CDR3 residues: CASSYSGTPGSDTQYF. For the CDR3, the DNA is TGTGCCAGCAGTTACTCGGGGACACCGGGATCAGATACGCAGTATTTT.

This chain uses TRBV6-6 with TRBJ1-5; the D gene is possibly TRBD1 (6 bases). V lost 8 bases, J lost 1 base, and 12 bases lay in between. The germline CDR1 and CDR2 sequences are MNHNY and SVGAGI (reference sequence). CDR3 length: 14 amino acids. The CDR3 bases are TGTGCCAGCCACCCGGGACACAGCAATCAGCCCCAGCATTTT. This codes for CASHPGHSNQPQHF.

This clone was counted a single time. The gene calls are TRBV4-1 and TRBJ1-2; tentative D call: TRBD1 (5 bases). The V end was cut by 7 bases, the J end by 6 bases, with 18 bases between. This CDR3 region has 14 residues. Germline V CDR1 and CDR2: MGHRA, YSYEKL. CDR3 residues: CASNPPGQRDGYTF. The DNA of the CDR3 is TGCGCCAGCAACCCCCCGGGGCAGCGAGATGGCTACACCTTC.

The chain links TRBV19 to TRBJ1-1; a possible D gene is TRBD1 (5 bases). The V end was cut by 5 bases, the J end by 4 bases, with 11 bases between. The CDR3 runs 13 residues. Germline V CDR1 and CDR2: LNHDA, SQIVND (reference sequence). CDR3 amino acids: CASSWTGGTEAFF. The CDR3 nucleotides are TGTGCCAGTAGTTGGACTGGGGGCACTGAAGCTTTCTTT.

In its sample, this clone was seen once. The chain uses TRBV11-3 and TRBJ2-1; D could derive from TRBD1 or TRBD2 (7 bases each). The CDR3 runs to 14 residues. The V gene lost 5 bases and the J gene lost 4 bases, with 12 bases spanning the gap. CDR1 is SGHNT, CDR2 YENEEA, per germline. CDR3: CASSDREGYNEQFF. As DNA, the CDR3 is TGTGCCAGCAGCGACAGGGAGGGATACAATGAGCAGTTCTTC.

The chain links TRBV7-8 to TRBJ2-7, with 7 nucleotides matching TRBD1. Germline lookup yields CDR1 SGHVS and CDR2 FQNEAQ. The CDR3 contains 13 residues. V gave up 5 bases and J gave up 6 bases; unmatched junction bases: 7. CDR3 coding DNA: TGTGCCAGCAGCAAGCCACAGGGGATCGAGCAGTACTTC. It is translated as CASSKPQGIEQYF. Filled out from reference TRBV7-8 and TRBJ2-7, the complete variable domain reads GAGVSQSPRYKVAKRGQDVALRCDPISGHVSLFWYQQALGQGPEFLTYFQNEAQLDKSGLPSDRFFAERPEGSVSTLKIQRTQQEDSAVYLCASSKPQGIEQYFGPGTRLTVT.

The rearrangement links TRBV7-3 to TRBJ2-3, with 8 bases aligning to TRBD2. V lost 2 bases to trimming and J lost 3 bases; unmatched junction nucleotides: 7. The CDR3 runs 16 residues. Germline assignment: CDR1 SGHTA and CDR2 FQGTGA. CDR3 bases: TGTGCCAGCAGCTTACGACTAGCGAGTCAAACAGATACGCAGTATTTT. As protein: CASSLRLASQTDTQYF. The full variable domain, in which reference TRBV7-3 and TRBJ2-3 provide the parts outside the CDR3, is GAGVSQTPSNKVTEKGKYVELRCDPISGHTALYWYRQSLGQGPEFLIYFQGTGAADDSGLPNDRFFAVRPEGSVSTLKIQRTERGDSAVYLCASSLRLASQTDTQYFGPGTRLTVL.

The rearrangement uses TRBV28 and TRBJ1-1; D is uncertain. The germline gives CDR1 MDHEN, CDR2 SYDVKM. The V end was cut by 2 bases, the J end by 8 bases, with 6 bases between. The CDR3 consists of 11 residues. The CDR3 DNA is TGTGCCAGCAGTTTACAGAGGGAAGCTTTCTTT. Its translation is CASSLQREAFF.

J is TRBJ2-1 and V is TRBV5-5, with D perhaps TRBD2 (6 bases). The germline gives CDR1 SGHKS, CDR2 YYEKEE (reference sequence). The CDR3 length is 13 residues. V lost 4 bases to trimming and J lost 8 bases, with 13 bases between them. The CDR3 here is CASSGRPLHEQFF. The DNA for the CDR3 is TGTGCCAGCAGCGGGAGGCCCCTGCATGAGCAGTTCTTC.

This clone has just a few counts. The CDR3 bases are TGCGCCAGCAGCTTGGACGTCAGGGGCTATGGCTACACCTTC. This codes for CASSLDVRGYGYTF. The chain has TRBV5-1 and TRBJ1-2; D perhaps matches TRBD1 (6 bases). Trimming removed 0 bases at V and 4 bases at J, with 10 bases between. The CDR3 length is 14 residues. CDR1 is SGHRS, CDR2 YFSETQ, per germline.

The sample holds one count of this clone. The chain recombines TRBV29-1 with TRBJ2-1; 14 nucleotides agree with TRBD2. V lost 8 bases and J lost 7; bases outside the gene matches: 13. The CDR3 contains 16 residues. CDR1 and CDR2 (germline): SQVTM, ANQGSEA. Here the CDR3 DNA reads TGCAGCACAAACCCGGGACTAGCGGGAGTTGGGAATGAGCAGTTCTTC. Its translation: CSTNPGLAGVGNEQFF.

The chain recombines TRBV2 with TRBJ2-1; 7 bases match TRBD2. The CDR3 extends over 13 amino acids. Germline values: CDR1 SNHLY, CDR2 FYNNEI. Trimming removed 6 bases from V and 9 bases from J; junction bases left unmatched: 8. CDR3 residues: CASRHRGVREQFF. The DNA of the CDR3 is TGTGCCAGCAGACACCGGGGGGTGCGTGAGCAGTTCTTC.

This clone was observed a single time. The genes are TRBV7-2 and TRBJ2-7; D may correspond to TRBD1 or TRBD2 (5 bases each). The CDR3 consists of 15 residues. Germline loops: CDR1 SGHTA, CDR2 FQGNSA. Trimming removed 5 bases from V and 4 bases from J, with 18 bases in between. Written as DNA, the CDR3 is TGTGCCAGCAGCCCTTCCGGCGGTGGGGGTTACGAGCAGTACTTC. This gives the protein CASSPSGGGGYEQYF.

This clone was counted a few times. This chain uses TRBV29-1 with TRBJ1-2, with D perhaps matching TRBD1 (6 bases). With 4 bases removed from V and 8 bases from J, the gap between germline ends came to 11 bases. CDR1 is SQVTM and CDR2 is ANQGSEA in the germline V gene. The CDR3 is 11 residues long. CDR3 sequence (DNA): TGCAGCGTTGGACAGGATTACGGCTACACCTTC. Translation gives CSVGQDYGYTF. Using reference TRBV29-1 and TRBJ1-2 for the parts outside the CDR3, the full variable domain is SAVISQKPSRDICQRGTSLTIQCQVDSQVTMMFWYRQQPGQSLTLIATANQGSEATYESGFVIDKFPISRPNLTFSTLTVSNMSPEDSSIYLCSVGQDYGYTFGSGTRLTVV.

This clone was counted a single time. This chain links TRBV11-2 with TRBJ2-7, with D possibly matching TRBD1 (7 bases). This CDR3 has 13 amino acids. The V end lost 6 bases, the J end lost 2 bases, and 11 bases lay between the germline ends. CDR1 is SGHAT and CDR2 is FQNNGV in the germline V gene. Written as DNA, the CDR3 is TGTGCCAGCAGTCAGGGGGAGGCCTACGAGCAGTACTTC. Translation gives CASSQGEAYEQYF. The whole variable domain, filled in from reference TRBV11-2 and TRBJ2-7, reads EAGVAQSPRYKIIEKRQSVAFWCNPISGHATLYWYQQILGQGPKLLIQFQNNGVVDDSQLPKDRFSAERLKGVDSTLKIQPAKLEDSAVYLCASSQGEAYEQYFGPGTRLTVT.

This sequence joins TRBV7-9 and TRBJ1-2; possible D gene TRBD1, 6 bases. V shed 5 bases and J shed 6 bases, with 22 bases lying between them. Germline loops: CDR1 SEHNR, CDR2 FQNEAQ (reference sequence). The CDR3 runs to 16 residues. CDR3 protein: CASSQGGDARGNGYTF. The CDR3 DNA follows: TGTGCCAGCAGCCAAGGGGGGGACGCCCGGGGGAATGGCTACACCTTC. The full variable domain, completed using reference TRBV7-9 and TRBJ1-2, is DTGVSQNPRHKITKRGQNVTFRCDPISEHNRLYWYRQTLGQGPEFLTYFQNEAQLEKSRLLSDRFSAERPKGSFSTLEIQRTEQGDSAMYLCASSQGGDARGNGYTFGSGTRLTVV.